This T cell receptor (beta chain) derives from a study of blood T cell repertoires in COVID-19. Study-level background: Acute-phase and convalescent COVID-19 samples originated in the United States, Italy and Spain.

Germline CDR1 reads LGHNA; CDR2 reads YSLEER. J was trimmed by 0 bases and V by 4 bases; bases with no gene match: 6. The CDR3 length is 16 residues. This clone has more than one count but fewer than ten. In the original workflow: Reference gene primer amplification yielded estimated nucleated cell counts. The method was immunoSEQ multiplex PCR; TCRdb's version includes in-frame clones alone and lacks a portion of them. That table is the source of V, J and clone size, and D and trimming were worked out from the DNA. Here the sample spans hundreds of thousands of clones, 87% being singletons. Specimen: peripheral blood. The TCR originated in a woman in her thirties or forties who had recovered from COVID-19. The chain links TRBV4-3 to TRBJ2-1; 7 bases map to TRBD1. CDR3 loop: CASSPQRDSSYNEQFF. CDR3 coding DNA: TGCGCCAGCAGCCCCCAAAGGGACAGCTCCTACAATGAGCAGTTCTTC.